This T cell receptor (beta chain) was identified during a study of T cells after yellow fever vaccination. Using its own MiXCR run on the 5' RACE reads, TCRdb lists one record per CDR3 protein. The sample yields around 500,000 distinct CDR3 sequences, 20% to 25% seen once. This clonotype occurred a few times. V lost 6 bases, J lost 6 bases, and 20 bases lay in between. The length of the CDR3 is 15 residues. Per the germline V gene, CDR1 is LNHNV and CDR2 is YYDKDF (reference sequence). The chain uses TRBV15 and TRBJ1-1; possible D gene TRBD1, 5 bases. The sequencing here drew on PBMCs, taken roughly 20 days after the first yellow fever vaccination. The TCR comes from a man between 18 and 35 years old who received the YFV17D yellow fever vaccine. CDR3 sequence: CATSMGLGLVAEAFF. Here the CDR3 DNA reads TGTGCCACCAGTATGGGACTGGGTTTAGTCGCTGAAGCTTTCTTT. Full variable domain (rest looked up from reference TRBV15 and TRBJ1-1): DAMVIQNPRYQVTQFGKPVTLSCSQTLNHNVMYWYQQKSSQAPKLLFHYYDKDFNNEADTPDNFQSRRPNTSFCFLDIRSPGLGDTAMYLCATSMGLGLVAEAFFGQGTRLTVV.